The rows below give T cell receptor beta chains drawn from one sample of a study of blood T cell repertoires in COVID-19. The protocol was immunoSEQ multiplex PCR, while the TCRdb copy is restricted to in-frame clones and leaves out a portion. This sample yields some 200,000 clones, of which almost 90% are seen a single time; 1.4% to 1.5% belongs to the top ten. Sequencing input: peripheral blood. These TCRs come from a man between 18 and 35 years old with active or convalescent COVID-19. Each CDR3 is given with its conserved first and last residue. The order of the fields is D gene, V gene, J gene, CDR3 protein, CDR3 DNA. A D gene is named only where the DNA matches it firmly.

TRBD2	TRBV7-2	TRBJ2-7	CASSLALLAGGAYEQYF	TGTGCCAGCAGCTTAGCGTTACTAGCGGGAGGGGCCTACGAGCAGTACTTC
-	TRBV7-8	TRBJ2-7	CASRSTGSEQYF	TGTGCCAGCAGATCAACAGGTTCCGAGCAGTACTTC
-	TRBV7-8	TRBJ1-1	CASAGSNTEAFF	TGTGCCAGCGCCGGGTCGAACACTGAAGCTTTCTTT
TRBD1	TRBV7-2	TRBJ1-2	CASSLARGSFGGYTF	TGTGCCAGCAGCTTAGCCAGGGGGAGTTTCGGCGGCTACACCTTC
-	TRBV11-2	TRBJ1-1	CASSEDSAFF	TGTGCCAGCAGCGAGGACAGCGCTTTCTTT
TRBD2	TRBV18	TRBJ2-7	CASSSSGTLEQYF	TGTGCCAGCTCATCTAGCGGGACCCTCGAGCAGTACTTC
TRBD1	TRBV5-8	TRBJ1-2	CASRPGTGKVGYGYTF	TGTGCCAGCAGACCCGGGACAGGCAAAGTGGGCTATGGCTACACCTTC
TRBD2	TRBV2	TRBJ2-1	CASKLTGLAGDISYNEQFF	TGTGCCAGCAAACTCACCGGACTAGCGGGAGATATATCCTACAATGAGCAGTTCTTC
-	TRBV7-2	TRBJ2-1	CASSSTSSEQFF	TGTGCCAGCAGTTCTACCTCAAGTGAGCAGTTCTTC
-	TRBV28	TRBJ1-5	CASSFPLYSNQPQHF	TGTGCCAGCAGTTTTCCCCTCTATAGCAATCAGCCCCAGCATTTT
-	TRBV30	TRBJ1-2	CAWFGQGRGYGYTF	TGTGCCTGGTTTGGGCAGGGGCGAGGCTATGGCTACACCTTC
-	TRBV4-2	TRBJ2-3	CASRRAGTADTQYF	TGTGCCAGCAGGCGAGCGGGCACGGCAGATACGCAGTATTTT
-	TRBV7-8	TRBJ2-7	CASTHRLAETYEQYF	TGTGCCAGCACCCACAGGCTGGCCGAGACCTACGAGCAGTACTTC
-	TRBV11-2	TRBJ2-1	CASSSGRGNLPNEQFF	TGTGCCAGCAGCTCCGGGAGAGGGAACCTCCCCAATGAGCAGTTCTTC
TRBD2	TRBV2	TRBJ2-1	CASSAGAGSYNEQFF	TGTGCCAGCAGTGCTGGAGCGGGGTCCTACAATGAGCAGTTCTTC
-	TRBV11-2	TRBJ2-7	CASSSTVSSYEQYF	TGTGCCAGCAGCTCCACAGTGAGCTCCTACGAGCAGTACTTC
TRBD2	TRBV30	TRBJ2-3	CAWSLAGGRSDTQYF	TGTGCCTGGTCTCTAGCGGGAGGCCGGTCAGATACGCAGTATTTT
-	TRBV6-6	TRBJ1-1	CASSYALDSWAFF	TGTGCCAGCAGTTACGCGCTGGACAGCTGGGCTTTCTTT
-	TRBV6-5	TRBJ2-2	CATQMRGRTGELFF	TGTGCCACCCAGATGCGGGGTCGGACCGGGGAGCTGTTTTTT
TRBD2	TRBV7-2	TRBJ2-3	CASSFMGLAGGPSTDTQYF	TGTGCCAGCAGCTTTATGGGACTAGCGGGAGGCCCTAGCACAGATACGCAGTATTTT
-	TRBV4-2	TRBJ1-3	CASSQGLVVGGDRFSGNTIYF	TGTGCCAGCAGCCAAGGACTAGTTGTGGGGGGTGACCGCTTCTCTGGAAACACCATATATTTT
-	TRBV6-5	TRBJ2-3	CASSAGRDYTQYF	TGTGCCAGCTCGGCCGGCAGGGACTATACGCAGTATTTT
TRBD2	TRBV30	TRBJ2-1	CAWSQTGTSGYNEQFF	TGTGCCTGGAGTCAGACCGGGACTAGCGGATACAATGAGCAGTTCTTC
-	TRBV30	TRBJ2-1	CACPDSKNYNEQFF	TGTGCCTGCCCTGACAGTAAGAATTACAATGAGCAGTTCTTC